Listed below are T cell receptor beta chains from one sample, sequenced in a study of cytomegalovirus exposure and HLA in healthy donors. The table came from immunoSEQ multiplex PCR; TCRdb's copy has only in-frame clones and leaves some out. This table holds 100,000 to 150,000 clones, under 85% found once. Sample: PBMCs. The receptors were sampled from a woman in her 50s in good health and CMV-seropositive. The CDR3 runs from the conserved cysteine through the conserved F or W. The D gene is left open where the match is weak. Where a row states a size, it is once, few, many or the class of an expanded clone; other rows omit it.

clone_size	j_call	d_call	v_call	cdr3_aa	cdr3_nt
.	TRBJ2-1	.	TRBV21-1	CASSKRTSGGAIGTYNEQFF	TGTGCCAGCAGCAAACGGACTAGCGGGGGGGCCATCGGTACCTACAATGAGCAGTTCTTC
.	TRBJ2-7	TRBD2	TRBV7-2	CASSRVGGGDEQYF	TGTGCCAGCAGCCGCGTCGGCGGGGGGGACGAGCAGTACTTC
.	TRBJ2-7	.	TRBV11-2	CASSLVDGAYEQYF	TGTGCCAGCAGCTTAGTCGACGGGGCCTACGAGCAGTACTTC
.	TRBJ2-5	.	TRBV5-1	CASSLGGWGFQETQYF	TGCGCCAGCAGCTTGGGGGGTTGGGGCTTCCAAGAGACCCAGTACTTC
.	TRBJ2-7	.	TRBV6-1	CASTLPPYEQYF	TGTGCCAGCACCCTACCCCCCTACGAGCAGTACTTC
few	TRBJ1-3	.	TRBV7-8	CASSLDIGDTIYF	TGTGCCAGCAGCTTAGATATAGGGGACACCATATATTTT
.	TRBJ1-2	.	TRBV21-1	CASSKMDRGAEDYGYTF	TGTGCCAGCAGCAAAATGGACAGGGGAGCCGAAGACTATGGCTACACCTTC
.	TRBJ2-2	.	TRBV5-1	CASSFDRHTGELFF	TGCGCCAGCAGCTTCGACAGACACACCGGGGAGCTGTTTTTT
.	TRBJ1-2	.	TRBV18	CASSSSNYGYTF	TGTGCCAGCTCTTCCTCTAACTATGGCTACACCTTC
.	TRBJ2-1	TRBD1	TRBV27	CASRDLGQADNEQFF	TGTGCCAGCAGAGACCTGGGACAGGCTGACAATGAGCAGTTCTTC
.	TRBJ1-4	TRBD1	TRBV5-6	CASSLGTGDNEKLFF	TGTGCCAGCAGCTTGGGGACAGGGGACAATGAAAAACTGTTTTTT
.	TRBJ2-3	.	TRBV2	CASSDMAGSTDTQYF	TGTGCCAGCAGTGATATGGCAGGGAGCACAGATACGCAGTATTTT
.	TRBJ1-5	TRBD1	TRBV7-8	CASSLARTGGNQPQHF	TGTGCCAGCAGCTTAGCCCGGACAGGGGGCAATCAGCCCCAGCATTTT
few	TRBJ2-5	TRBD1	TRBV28	CASRETGTGKETQYF	TGTGCCAGCAGGGAAACCGGGACAGGAAAAGAGACCCAGTACTTC
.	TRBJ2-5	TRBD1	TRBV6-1	CAALGTGQETQYF	TGTGCCGCGCTAGGGACAGGCCAAGAGACCCAGTACTTC
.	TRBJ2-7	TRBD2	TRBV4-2	CASSRSSAAGETYEQYF	TGTGCCAGCAGCCGTTCTTCGGCGGCGGGGGAGACCTACGAGCAGTACTTC